This TCR beta chain derives from a study of molecular identifiers for immune sequencing clone quantification. Study-wide points: Clonotypes surpassing 20 RNA copies contained over 98% of effector molecules, versus under 1% in naive cells.

About this clonotype: The target antigen is unknown. One base away lies a much larger clone, so this may be a sequencing read error.

TCRdb used MiXCR to reprocess the PCR reads, holding one entry per CDR3 protein. The top ten clones hold roughly 0.83% of a sample with under 800,000 distinct CDR3 sequences, about 25% of them seen once. This CDR3 is 19 amino acids long. Germline V CDR1 and CDR2: SNHLY, FYNNEI. With V trimmed by 3 bases and J by 0 bases, 8 bases remained unmatched. The clonotype was recovered from a human donor in good health. Some libraries in this study had Jurkat cell RNA spiked in. V gene TRBV2 combines with J gene TRBJ2-6; 10 bases map to TRBD2. Sample: naive CD8+ T cells from blood, with Jurkat cell RNA spiked in. As for subset: FACS-sorted CD8+CD4-CCR7+CD45RA+ naive T cells. CDR3 DNA sequence: TGTGCCAGCAGTGAGGAAGCGGGAGGGCGCATCTCTGGGGCCAACGTCCTGACTTTC. Encoded protein: CASSEEAGGRISGANVLTF.